One sample yielded the 25 T cell receptor beta chains listed below, sequenced in a study of spatial heterogeneity in lung cancer. TCRdb reprocessed the 5' RACE reads with MiXCR, giving one entry per CDR3 protein. The sample consists of thousands of distinct CDR3 sequences, 7.5% to 10% of them appearing once. Described time point: sample taken at primary tumor resection. Whole RNA, which was extracted from tumor, nontumor lung tissue or frozen PBMC, was sequenced without any cell sorting. The sequenced sample was PBMCs, obtained at surgery. These receptors originate from a male donor with early-stage non-small cell lung cancer.

This clonotype was detected ten times or more. This beta chain is a stray sequence in a library constructed for alpha chains; its clone size is not meaningful. V and J are TRBV6-5 and TRBJ2-1; 8 bases match TRBD2. This CDR3 has 16 amino acids. Losses at the gene ends were 5 bases for V and 0 bases for J; bases not matched to a gene: 6. Germline lookup yields CDR1 MNHEY and CDR2 SVGAGI. CDR3 sequence: CASSRAGASSYNEQFF. CDR3 in DNA: TGTGCCAGCAGTCGAGCGGGAGCCTCCTCCTACAATGAGCAGTTCTTC.

In its sample, this clonotype was seen many times. In a library made to pick up alpha chains, this beta chain is a stray read with a size that means little. The chain recombines TRBV20-1 with TRBJ2-7, with D possibly matching TRBD2 (6 bases). This CDR3 is built from 15 residues. In germline, CDR1 is DFQATT, CDR2 SNEGSKA (reference sequence). V lost 0 bases and J 1 base, leaving 13 bases between the germline ends. CDR3 region: CSARDVTRPSYEQYF. The CDR3 DNA reads as TGCAGTGCTAGAGATGTGACTAGACCTTCCTACGAGCAGTACTTC.

In this sample, this clonotype turned up a few times. A library prepared for alpha chains yielded this beta chain as an off-target read; its size is of little meaning. The chain employs TRBV27 and TRBJ2-1, with a tentative D call TRBD2 (5 bases). The V end was cut by 4 bases, the J end by 0 bases, with 16 bases between. The CDR3 has 17 amino acids. Germline V gene lookup returns CDR1 MNHEY and CDR2 SMNVEV (reference sequence). The CDR3 bases are TGTGCCAGCAGTTCATGGGGAGACTTGAGCTCCTACAATGAGCAGTTCTTC. Translating it yields CASSSWGDLSSYNEQFF.

The table lists this clonotype with many counts. The library was built for alpha chains, so this beta chain is an off-target read and its size means little. The J gene is TRBJ2-3, the V gene TRBV4-1; 9 bases are a match to TRBD1. Germline CDR1 is MGHRA and CDR2 is YSYEKL. Germline trimming cut 3 bases from V and 3 bases from J; bases unmatched to any gene: 7. The CDR3 loop spans 16 amino acids. The CDR3 region has the DNA TGCGCCAGCAGCCAGATAGGGACAGGGCAGACAGATACGCAGTATTTT. It is translated as CASSQIGTGQTDTQYF.

This clonotype was recorded at least ten times. Within a library made for alpha chains, this beta chain is off target, and its count is uninformative. This rearrangement joins TRBV7-2 to TRBJ2-1; 10 nucleotides agree with TRBD2. The CDR3 covers 14 residues. The germline CDR1 and CDR2 sequences are SGHTA and FQGNSA. J gave up 10 bases and V 5 bases, and 8 bases lay outside the gene matches. The CDR3 loop reads CASSPTSGIREQFF. CDR3 nucleotide sequence: TGTGCCAGCAGCCCTACTAGCGGGATACGGGAGCAGTTCTTC.

This clonotype was seen repeatedly, ten times or more. Because this beta chain is a stray read in a library intended to capture alpha chains, its abundance should not be given much weight. The chain has TRBV11-3 and TRBJ2-1; D remains ambiguous. The CDR3 consists of 12 residues. Between the trimmed V and J ends, which lost 4 bases and 6 bases, there was a span of 7 bases. Germline V gene data show CDR1 as SGHNT and CDR2 as YENEEA. In DNA form, the CDR3 reads TGTGCCAGCAGCTCTTGGGTCAATGAGCAGTTCTTC. It specifies CASSSWVNEQFF.

This clonotype appeared many times. A library prepared for alpha chains yielded this beta chain as an off-target read; its size is of little meaning. V usage is TRBV29-1 and J usage is TRBJ2-1; D is ambiguous. The V and J ends lost 4 bases and 2 bases respectively, with 12 bases between them. CDR1 SQVTM and CDR2 ANQGSEA come from the germline V gene. This CDR3 has 14 residues. The DNA of the CDR3 is TGCAGCGTTGTAAGGCCAGAGGCCTACAATGAGCAGTTCTTC. Translated: CSVVRPEAYNEQFF.

In this sample, this clonotype turned up many times. Within a library made for alpha chains, this beta chain is off target, and its count is uninformative. The V and J genes are TRBV18 and TRBJ2-7; 7 bases map to TRBD1. After removal of 4 bases from V and 2 bases from J, the junction contained 2 bases not matched to a gene. Germline V gene lookup returns CDR1 KGHSH and CDR2 LQKENI. The CDR3 sequence is 13 residues long. The CDR3: CASSLGTAYEQYF. As DNA, the CDR3 is TGTGCCAGCTCACTAGGGACAGCCTACGAGCAGTACTTC. The whole variable domain, filled in from reference TRBV18 and TRBJ2-7, reads NAGVMQNPRHLVRRRGQEARLRCSPMKGHSHVYWYRQLPEEGLKFMVYLQKENIIDESGMPKERFSAEFPKEGPSILRIQQVVRGDSAAYFCASSLGTAYEQYFGPGTRLTVT.

This clonotype was counted at least ten times. Within a library made for alpha chains, this beta chain is off target, and its count is uninformative. The chain uses TRBV27 and TRBJ2-7; D might be TRBD1 (5 bases). CDR1 is MNHEY, CDR2 SMNVEV, per germline (reference sequence). The ends were cut back, 2 bases at V and 2 bases at J, with 13 bases in the middle. This CDR3 has 15 residues. CDR3 in amino acids: CASSLRIQGPYEQYF. The CDR3 DNA sequence: TGTGCCAGCAGTTTACGGATCCAGGGCCCCTACGAGCAGTACTTC.

This clonotype was counted at least ten times. Because this beta chain is a stray read in a library intended to capture alpha chains, its abundance should not be given much weight. The rearrangement joins TRBV20-1 to TRBJ2-2; D is uncertain. Germline V gene sequence: CDR1 DFQATT, CDR2 SNEGSKA (reference sequence). V shed 5 bases and J shed 5 bases, with 9 bases lying between them. CDR3 length equals 12 residues. The CDR3 region is CSASGQTGELFF. The CDR3 nucleotides are TGCAGTGCTTCCGGGCAGACCGGGGAGCTGTTTTTT.

Concerning this clonotype: This beta chain is a stray sequence in a library constructed for alpha chains; its clone size is not meaningful. J is TRBJ1-2 and V is TRBV28, with a weak D call TRBD1 (6 bases). Germline V gene sequence: CDR1 MDHEN, CDR2 SYDVKM. V shed 3 bases and J shed 2 bases, with 16 bases lying between them. The CDR3 is 16 amino acids. The CDR3 DNA sequence: TGTGCCAGCAGTTTGGGACATGTCGGGGTGAACTATGGCTACACCTTC. This gives the protein CASSLGHVGVNYGYTF.

Only a few counts were recorded for this clonotype. With the library built for alpha chains, this beta chain is off target and its frequency is not meaningful. The chain is built from TRBV6-6 and TRBJ2-4; 7 bases fit TRBD1. The junction had 9 bases not matched to a gene; V was cut back by 6 bases and J by 10 bases. The CDR3 is 13 amino acids. Germline V CDR1 and CDR2: MNHNY, SVGAGI (reference sequence). The CDR3 nucleotides read TGTGCCAGCAGCTCCGGGACAGCACTTATTCAGTACTTC. Its protein product is CASSSGTALIQYF.

This clonotype was recorded at least ten times. For a library built for alpha chains, this beta chain is a stray read; little rests on its size. This chain connects TRBV15 to TRBJ2-1; perhaps TRBD2 as D (6 bases). The CDR3 has 15 residues. The V end lost 0 bases, the J end lost 6 bases, and 12 bases lay between the germline ends. CDR1 LNHNV and CDR2 YYDKDF come from the germline V gene (reference sequence). The CDR3 is CATSREYGGSNEQFF. In DNA, the CDR3 is TGTGCCACCAGCAGAGAGTATGGAGGGAGCAATGAGCAGTTCTTC.

This clonotype has a count of ten or more. Within a library made for alpha chains, this beta chain is off target, and its count is uninformative. The J gene is TRBJ2-1, the V gene TRBV7-9; 7 bases agree with TRBD2. The V and J ends lost 3 bases and 9 bases, in that order; junction bases with no gene match: 8. Germline V gene lookup returns CDR1 SEHNR and CDR2 FQNEAQ (reference sequence). The CDR3 is 14 residues long. The CDR3 DNA reads as TGTGCCAGCAGCTTCAGTGGGAGGGCCAGTGAGCAGTTCTTC. Its protein is CASSFSGRASEQFF.

With respect to this clonotype: Being off target in a library aimed at alpha chains, this beta chain has a size of little meaning. V usage is TRBV28 and J usage is TRBJ2-7, with 7 bases that match TRBD2. The germline V gene encodes CDR1 MDHEN and CDR2 SYDVKM. V dropped 2 bases and J dropped 2; count of bases not matched to a gene: 3. The CDR3 consists of 14 residues. The CDR3 sequence: CASSLTSVAYEQYF. The CDR3 bases are TGTGCCAGCAGTTTAACTAGCGTCGCCTACGAGCAGTACTTC. Full variable domain (outside the CDR3, taken from reference TRBV28 and TRBJ2-7): DVKVTQSSRYLVKRTGEKVFLECVQDMDHENMFWYRQDPGLGLRLIYFSYDVKMKEKGDIPEGYSVSREKKERFSLILESASTNQTSMYLCASSLTSVAYEQYFGPGTRLTVT.

This clonotype was found a few times. This beta chain appears as a stray read in a library generated for alpha chains; its size is not informative. This chain links TRBV3-1 with TRBJ2-7; D is ambiguous. V lost 0 bases and J 1 base, leaving 7 bases between the germline ends. CDR1 is LGHDT and CDR2 is YNNKEL in the germline V gene (reference sequence). This CDR3 spans 14 amino acids. CDR3 loop: CASSQDRGSYEQYF. The CDR3 region has the DNA TGTGCCAGCAGCCAAGACAGAGGATCCTACGAGCAGTACTTC.

In its sample, this clonotype is medium-sized. Since the library was made to target alpha chains, this beta chain is a stray read and its abundance is not meaningful. The chain uses TRBV25-1 and TRBJ2-5; D gene uncertain. V lost 3 bases and J lost 3, with 17 bases in between. The germline gives CDR1 MGHDK, CDR2 SYGVNS. The CDR3 extends over 16 amino acids. The CDR3: CASSDTGAGRKETQYF. CDR3 in DNA: TGTGCCAGCAGTGATACCGGTGCCGGCCGTAAAGAGACCCAGTACTTC. Together with reference TRBV25-1 and TRBJ2-5, the CDR3 gives the full variable domain: EADIYQTPRYLVIGTGKKITLECSQTMGHDKMYWYQQDPGMELHLIHYSYGVNSTEKGDLSSESTVSRIRTEHFPLTLESARPSHTSQYLCASSDTGAGRKETQYFGPGTRLLVL.

Many counts were recorded for this clonotype. The library was designed around alpha chains, so this beta chain is a stray read whose abundance carries little weight. The chain has TRBV29-1 and TRBJ2-1; maybe TRBD1 (6 bases). CDR3 length equals 10 residues. Between the trimmed V and J ends, which lost 0 bases and 16 bases, there was a span of 10 bases. The germline CDR1 and CDR2 sequences are SQVTM and ANQGSEA. The CDR3 here is CSVEDQGLFF. CDR3 DNA sequence: TGCAGCGTTGAAGATCAGGGGCTATTCTTC.

This clonotype showed up many times. A library made for alpha chains picked up this beta chain off target, so its size means little. V usage is TRBV4-1 and J usage is TRBJ2-7, with D possibly TRBD2 on 6 matching bases. The V end was cut by 3 bases, the J end by 4 bases, with 16 bases between. The V gene's germline CDR1 is MGHRA and CDR2 YSYEKL. The CDR3 spans 15 residues. The CDR3 nucleotides are TGCGCCAGCAGCCAGGTTGGGGGGAGTGGTTACGAGCAGTACTTC. It specifies CASSQVGGSGYEQYF.

This clonotype was seen repeatedly, ten times or more. Since the library was made to target alpha chains, this beta chain is a stray read and its abundance is not meaningful. This chain uses TRBV12-3 or TRBV12-4 with TRBJ2-7; weak D call: TRBD1 (5 bases). The V end lost 6 bases, the J end lost 2 bases, and 17 bases lay between the germline ends. The CDR3 is 15 residues long. CDR3 protein: CASSPTELSPYEQYF. CDR3 DNA sequence: TGTGCCAGCAGCCCGACAGAGTTGAGTCCCTACGAGCAGTACTTC.

This clonotype has a count of ten or more. This beta chain was picked up by a library intended for alpha chains and is off target, so its count carries little meaning. The V and J genes are TRBV19 and TRBJ2-1; 11 nucleotides align to TRBD2. This CDR3 is built from 17 residues. CDR1 and CDR2 from the germline V gene are LNHDA and SQIVND (reference sequence). The V gene end was trimmed by 6 bases and the J gene end by 7 bases; junction bases not matched to a gene: 14. The CDR3 is CASRDGRLAGGRNEQFF. As DNA, the CDR3 is TGTGCCAGTAGGGATGGGCGGCTAGCGGGAGGTCGTAATGAGCAGTTCTTC.

In its sample, this clonotype was seen many times. This beta chain was picked up by a library intended for alpha chains and is off target, so its count carries little meaning. The J gene is TRBJ2-1, the V gene TRBV6-2 or TRBV6-3, with D unclear. The CDR3 covers 15 residues. V was clipped by 2 bases and J by 0 bases, with 8 bases between them. The germline V gene encodes CDR1 MNHEY and CDR2 SVGEGT. DNA of the CDR3: TGTGCCAGCAGTTACGTCCATAGCTCCTACAATGAGCAGTTCTTC. Encoded protein: CASSYVHSSYNEQFF.

This clonotype was observed at least ten times. This beta chain represents an off-target read in a library built for alpha chains; its size is of limited meaning. The chain is built from TRBV7-9 and TRBJ2-5; 11 bases are a match to TRBD2. Germline-derived CDR1 and CDR2 are SEHNR and FQNEAQ (reference sequence). The CDR3 runs to 15 residues. The ends lost 3 bases at V and 5 bases at J; junction bases unmatched: 5. The CDR3 sequence: CASSLELAGVETQYF. DNA for the CDR3: TGTGCCAGCAGCTTGGAACTAGCGGGAGTCGAGACCCAGTACTTC.

This clonotype is medium-sized by share. Since the library was made to target alpha chains, this beta chain is a stray read and its abundance is not meaningful. V and J are TRBV6-5 and TRBJ1-1; 7 bases line up with TRBD1. Per the germline V gene, CDR1 is MNHEY and CDR2 is SVGAGI. After removal of 6 bases from V and 5 bases from J, the junction contained 6 bases not matched to a gene. The CDR3 covers 13 residues. The CDR3 reads CASRVQGWTEAFF. CDR3 DNA sequence: TGTGCCAGCAGGGTACAGGGGTGGACTGAAGCTTTCTTT.

This clonotype was seen at least ten times. Within a library made for alpha chains, this beta chain is off target, and its count is uninformative. The V call is TRBV12-3 or TRBV12-4, the J call TRBJ2-1, with D perhaps being TRBD1 or TRBD2 (5 bases each). The ends were cut back, 6 bases at V and 2 bases at J, with 14 bases in the middle. The CDR3 consists of 15 residues. The CDR3 DNA is TGTGCCAGCAGAAAAAGAGGGGAAGCCTACAATGAGCAGTTCTTC. Its protein product is CASRKRGEAYNEQFF.